This T cell receptor (beta chain) came from a study of shared clonotypes between healthy human individuals. Germline V gives CDR1 SGHAT, CDR2 FQNNGV. V trimming: 4 bases; J trimming: 9 bases; junction bases outside the gene matches: 11. CDR3 length equals 15 residues. Study conclusions and caveats: About 5% of naive CD4 clonotypes were common to a few donors.

Concerning this clone itself: What it binds is not known.

This table comes from immunoSEQ multiplex PCR, and its TCRdb copy is limited to in-frame clones, with some not included. The sample has roughly 660,000 clones; roughly 88% are singletons. The V and J genes are TRBV11-2 and TRBJ2-1, with TRBD2 identical over 8 bases. This clonotype was obtained from a man aged 18-30 years in good health. Some clones in this sample may be carry-over from other donors' samples. The sample comprised memory CD8+ T cells from PBMCs. Described subset: CD45RO+ cells pooled with CCR7-negative TemRA cells. CDR3 region: CASSWRGLDFGEQFF. The CDR3 coding sequence is TGTGCCAGCAGCTGGAGGGGACTAGATTTCGGTGAGCAGTTCTTC.